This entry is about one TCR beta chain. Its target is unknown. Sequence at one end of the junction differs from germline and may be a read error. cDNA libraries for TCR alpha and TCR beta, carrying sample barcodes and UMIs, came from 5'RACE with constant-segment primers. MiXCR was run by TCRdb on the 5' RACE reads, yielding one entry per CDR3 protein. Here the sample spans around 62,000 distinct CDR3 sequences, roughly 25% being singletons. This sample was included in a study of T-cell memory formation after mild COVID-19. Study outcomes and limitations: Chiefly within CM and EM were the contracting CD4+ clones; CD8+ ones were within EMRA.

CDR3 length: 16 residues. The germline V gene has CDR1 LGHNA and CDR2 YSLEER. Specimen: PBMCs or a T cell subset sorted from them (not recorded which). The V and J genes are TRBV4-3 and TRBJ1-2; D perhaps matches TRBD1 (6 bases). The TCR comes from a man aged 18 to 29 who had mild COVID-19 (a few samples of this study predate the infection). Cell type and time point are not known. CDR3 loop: CASSQNPGFQGYAYTF. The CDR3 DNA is TGCGCCAGCAGCCAAAACCCAGGATTCCAGGGGTATGCCTACACCTTC.